What follows are 21 T cell receptor beta chains derived from one specimen sequenced in a study of blood T cell repertoires in COVID-19. Data came from immunoSEQ multiplex PCR; TCRdb stores just in-frame clones and leaves some out. The data show approximately 97,000 clones, approximately 85% seen once. Sequencing input: peripheral blood. All receptors derive from a human donor in a cohort sampled during active COVID-19.

The genes are TRBV7-2 and TRBJ2-4; 7 bases align to TRBD1. This CDR3 is 15 amino acids long. The germline V gene encodes CDR1 SGHTA and CDR2 FQGNSA. Trimming cost V 5 bases and J 5 bases; bases outside gene matches: 9. The CDR3 loop is CASSLNTGEQNIQYF. In nucleotides, the CDR3 is TGTGCCAGCAGCCTAAATACAGGGGAGCAAAACATTCAGTACTTC. Complete variable domain (other parts from reference TRBV7-2 and TRBJ2-4): GAGVSQSPSNKVTEKGKDVELRCDPISGHTALYWYRQSLGQGLEFLIYFQGNSAPDKSGLPSDRFSAERTGGSVSTLTIQRTQQEDSAVYLCASSLNTGEQNIQYFGAGTRLSVL.

J is TRBJ1-5 and V is TRBV9, with D hard to call. Germline CDR1 SGDLS, CDR2 YYNGEE. Trimming shortened V by 0 bases and J by 5 bases, and 12 bases separated the two germline ends. The CDR3 is 15 amino acids. The CDR3 coding sequence is TGTGCCAGCAGCGTAGCTCCGGGGTCAGATCAGCCCCAGCATTTT. It is translated as CASSVAPGSDQPQHF.

This clone was seen once. The J gene is TRBJ1-5, the V gene TRBV3-1 (or the pseudogene TRBV3-2), with D maybe TRBD1 (5 bases). The CDR3 totals 14 residues. The V and J ends lost 2 bases and 6 bases respectively, with 11 bases between them. CDR1 is LGHDT, CDR2 YNNKEL, per germline (reference sequence). DNA for the CDR3: TGTGCCAGCAGCCAACAGCGTCAGGGTCAGCCCCAGCATTTT. This translates into CASSQQRQGQPQHF.

With respect to this clone: Additional DNA sequences in this sample encode the identical CDR3. The chain couples TRBV9 to TRBJ2-1; TRBD1 is a possible D gene (6 bases). Looked up from germline, CDR1 is SGDLS and CDR2 is YYNGEE. V was clipped by 0 bases and J by 0 bases, with 7 bases between them. The CDR3 has 15 amino acids. CDR3 DNA sequence: TGTGCCAGCAGCGTAGGAGGGGGCTCCTACAATGAGCAGTTCTTC. The encoded protein is CASSVGGGSYNEQFF.

The chain couples TRBV7-2 to TRBJ2-5; a weak D match, TRBD2 (6 bases). Per germline, CDR1 SGHTA and CDR2 FQGNSA. CDR3 length: 14 amino acids. V was clipped by 2 bases and J by 7 bases, with 14 bases between them. CDR3: CASSLRRVGGTQYF. The CDR3 region has the DNA TGTGCCAGCAGCTTACGGAGGGTCGGCGGGACCCAGTACTTC.

This sequence joins TRBV11-2 and TRBJ1-1, with a tentative D call TRBD1 (5 bases). Trimming cost V 3 bases and J 3 bases, with 8 bases left between them. From germline, CDR1 is SGHAT and CDR2 FQNNGV. This CDR3 comprises 13 residues. DNA of the CDR3: TGTGCCAGCAGCTTTTCGGGGGACACTGAAGCTTTCTTT. It is translated as CASSFSGDTEAFF.

The chain combines TRBV4-1 with TRBJ2-7, with D tentatively TRBD1 (5 bases). The CDR3 is made up of 14 amino acids. From germline, CDR1 is MGHRA and CDR2 YSYEKL. Between the trimmed V and J ends, which lost 4 bases and 2 bases, there was a span of 12 bases. Written as DNA, the CDR3 is TGCGCCAGCAGCCCACGAACAGGAACCTACGAGCAGTACTTC. Protein sequence: CASSPRTGTYEQYF.

This clone has a single count. The chain combines TRBV6-5 with TRBJ2-7; maybe TRBD2 (7 bases). CDR1 MNHEY and CDR2 SVGAGI come from the germline V gene. The germline V and J ends were trimmed by 7 bases and 6 bases, with 13 bases remaining between them. This CDR3 comprises 12 residues. The CDR3 region has the DNA TGTGCCAGCAAGGAGGGAGGGGGCGAGCAGTACTTC. Translating gives CASKEGGGEQYF.

This chain links TRBV29-1 with TRBJ1-4; D gene ambiguous. Per the germline V gene, CDR1 is SQVTM and CDR2 is ANQGSEA. Between the trimmed V and J ends, which lost 4 bases and 1 base, there was a span of 4 bases. This CDR3 region has 12 residues. CDR3 loop: CSVGRTNEKLFF. For the CDR3, the DNA is TGCAGCGTTGGCAGAACTAATGAAAAACTGTTTTTT.

The CDR3 DNA sequence: TGTGCCAGCAGTGCCCGGCAGGGGCATAATTCACCCCTCCACTTT. Translated, it gives CASSARQGHNSPLHF. V and J are TRBV25-1 and TRBJ1-6; a weak D match, TRBD1 (6 bases). Germline V lookup: CDR1 MGHDK, CDR2 SYGVNS. The V end lost 4 bases, the J end lost 5 bases, and 12 bases lay between the germline ends. The CDR3 loop spans 15 amino acids.

V and J are TRBV28 and TRBJ2-2; 12 bases agree with TRBD1. Germline assignment: CDR1 MDHEN and CDR2 SYDVKM. The V and J ends lost 6 bases and 0 bases, in that order; junction bases with no gene match: 17. This CDR3 region has 21 residues. CDR3 nucleotides: TGTGCCAGCAGCGGGTTGAGGGGGGACAGGGGGCGATCTGCGAACACCGGGGAGCTGTTTTTT. As protein: CASSGLRGDRGRSANTGELFF.

The count of this clone is one. The gene calls are TRBV10-3 and TRBJ2-5, with a possible D match to TRBD2 (6 bases). V dropped 10 bases and J dropped 1 base, with 13 bases sitting between them. Looked up from germline, CDR1 is ENHRY and CDR2 is SYGVKD. This CDR3 is 13 amino acids long. The CDR3 bases are TGTGCCACCGGGCGGGGTCTCCAAGAGACCCAGTACTTC. This codes for CATGRGLQETQYF.

The chain has TRBV3-1 (or the pseudogene TRBV3-2) and TRBJ1-1; a possible D gene is TRBD1 (5 bases). Germline V gene data show CDR1 as LGHDT and CDR2 as YNNKEL (reference sequence). This CDR3 comprises 13 residues. Trimming stripped 7 bases from V and 0 bases from J, with 9 bases between. The CDR3 DNA is TGTGCCAGCACCGCACAGGTGAACACTGAAGCTTTCTTT. Amino acid sequence: CASTAQVNTEAFF.

The chain couples TRBV5-1 to TRBJ2-1; 8 bases fit TRBD1. V gave up 1 base and J gave up 4 bases; unmatched junction bases: 1. This CDR3 is 14 amino acids long. The germline V gene has CDR1 SGHRS and CDR2 YFSETQ. CDR3 bases: TGCGCCAGCAGCTTGAACAGGGGGTACAATGAGCAGTTCTTC. Translated, it gives CASSLNRGYNEQFF. Together with reference TRBV5-1 and TRBJ2-1, the CDR3 gives the full variable domain: KAGVTQTPRYLIKTRGQQVTLSCSPISGHRSVSWYQQTPGQGLQFLFEYFSETQRNKGNFPGRFSGRQFSNSRSEMNVSTLELGDSALYLCASSLNRGYNEQFFGPGTRLTVL.

The CDR3 protein is CASSPGQSGYTF. The CDR3 coding sequence is TGTGCCAGCAGCCCCGGACAGTCTGGCTACACCTTC. The V gene is TRBV6-6, the J gene TRBJ1-2, with D maybe TRBD1 (6 bases). The CDR3 length is 12 residues. Trimming took off 6 bases at V and 7 bases at J, with 12 bases between the two ends. The germline V gene has CDR1 MNHNY and CDR2 SVGAGI (reference sequence).

The chain recombines TRBV27 with TRBJ1-1; D remains ambiguous. This CDR3 has 14 amino acids. The V gene's germline CDR1 is MNHEY and CDR2 SMNVEV (reference sequence). The ends were cut back, 6 bases at V and 2 bases at J, with 13 bases in the middle. The CDR3 spells CASSFRGFNTEAFF. The CDR3 DNA sequence: TGTGCCAGCAGCTTTCGGGGATTCAACACTGAAGCTTTCTTT.

This clone was observed once. The chain links TRBV6-2 or TRBV6-3 to TRBJ2-6; weak D call: TRBD2 (6 bases). The CDR3 runs 16 residues. Per the germline V gene, CDR1 is MNHEY and CDR2 is SVGEGT. Between the trimmed V and J ends, which lost 6 bases and 0 bases, there was a span of 12 bases. This CDR3 is CASSPGGRSGANVLTF. CDR3 DNA: TGTGCCAGCAGCCCCGGGGGTCGCTCTGGGGCCAACGTCCTGACTTTC.

This clone is a singleton in its sample. J is TRBJ1-2 and V is TRBV9; D gene unclear. Germline V gene sequence: CDR1 SGDLS, CDR2 YYNGEE. The CDR3 consists of 12 residues. Trimming shortened V by 4 bases and J by 6 bases, and 10 bases separated the two germline ends. The CDR3 here is CASSSSSHGYTF. The CDR3 DNA reads TGTGCCAGCAGCTCGAGTTCTCATGGCTACACCTTC.

The chain has TRBV3-1 (or the pseudogene TRBV3-2) and TRBJ2-2; 12 positions agree with TRBD2. The CDR3 extends over 19 amino acids. Germline CDR1 and CDR2: LGHDT and YNNKEL (reference sequence). The trim removed 0 bases at V and 6 bases at J, leaving 11 bases unmatched. In DNA form, the CDR3 reads TGTGCCAGCAGCCAAGAGTGGACTAGCGGGATATTAAACGCCGGGGAGCTGTTTTTT. Protein product: CASSQEWTSGILNAGELFF.

The gene calls are TRBV4-1 and TRBJ2-1, with TRBD2 matching over 14 bases. V lost 3 bases to trimming and J lost 7 bases; unmatched junction nucleotides: 11. Looked up from germline, CDR1 is MGHRA and CDR2 is YSYEKL. This CDR3 has 18 residues. The CDR3 region is CASSQAGTSGRGFNEQFF. CDR3 bases: TGCGCCAGCAGCCAGGCCGGGACTAGCGGGAGAGGGTTTAATGAGCAGTTCTTC.

The chain links TRBV7-9 to TRBJ2-1, with TRBD1 identical over 10 bases. CDR3 length: 17 amino acids. Germline values: CDR1 SEHNR, CDR2 FQNEAQ (reference sequence). Trimming took 3 bases from V and 4 from J; bases not matched to a gene: 9. CDR3 loop: CASSLGTGVALYNEQFF. The CDR3, as DNA: TGTGCCAGCAGCTTGGGGACAGGGGTCGCCCTATACAATGAGCAGTTCTTC. The full variable domain, rest sourced from reference TRBV7-9 and TRBJ2-1, is DTGVSQNPRHKITKRGQNVTFRCDPISEHNRLYWYRQTLGQGPEFLTYFQNEAQLEKSRLLSDRFSAERPKGSFSTLEIQRTEQGDSAMYLCASSLGTGVALYNEQFFGPGTRLTVL.